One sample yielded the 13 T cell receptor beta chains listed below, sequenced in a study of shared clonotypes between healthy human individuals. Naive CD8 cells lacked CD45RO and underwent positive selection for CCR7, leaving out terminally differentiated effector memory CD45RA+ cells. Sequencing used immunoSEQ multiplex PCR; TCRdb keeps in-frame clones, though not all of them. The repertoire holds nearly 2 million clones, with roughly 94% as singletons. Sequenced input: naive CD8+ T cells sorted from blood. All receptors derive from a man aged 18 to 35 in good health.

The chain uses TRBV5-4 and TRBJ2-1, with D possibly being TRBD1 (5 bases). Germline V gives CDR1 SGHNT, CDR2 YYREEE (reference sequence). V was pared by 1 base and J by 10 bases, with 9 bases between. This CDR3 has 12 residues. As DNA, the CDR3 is TGTGCCAGCAGCTTGCTCGCAGGGGAGCAGTTCTTC. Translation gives CASSLLAGEQFF.

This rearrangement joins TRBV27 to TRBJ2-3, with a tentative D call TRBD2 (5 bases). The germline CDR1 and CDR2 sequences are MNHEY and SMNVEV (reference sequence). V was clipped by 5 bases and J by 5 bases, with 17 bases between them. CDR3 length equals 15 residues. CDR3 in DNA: TGTGCCAGCAGTCTCATCCCGGGGTCGGGAGATACGCAGTATTTT. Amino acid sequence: CASSLIPGSGDTQYF.

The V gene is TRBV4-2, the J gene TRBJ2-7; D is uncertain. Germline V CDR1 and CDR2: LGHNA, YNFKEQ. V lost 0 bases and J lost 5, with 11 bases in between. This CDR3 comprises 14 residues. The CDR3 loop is CASSQESHPDEQYF. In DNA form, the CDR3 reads TGTGCCAGCAGCCAAGAGTCACATCCGGACGAGCAGTACTTC.

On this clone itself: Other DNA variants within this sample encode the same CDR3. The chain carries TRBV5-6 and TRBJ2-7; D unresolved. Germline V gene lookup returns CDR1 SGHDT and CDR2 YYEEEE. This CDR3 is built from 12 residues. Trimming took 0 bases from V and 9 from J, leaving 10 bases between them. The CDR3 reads CASSLVGLGQYF. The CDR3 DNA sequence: TGTGCCAGCAGCTTGGTGGGTCTTGGGCAGTACTTC.

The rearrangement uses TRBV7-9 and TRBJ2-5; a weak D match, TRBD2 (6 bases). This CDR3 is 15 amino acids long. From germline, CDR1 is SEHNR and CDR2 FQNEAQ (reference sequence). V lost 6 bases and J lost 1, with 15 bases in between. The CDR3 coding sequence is TGTGCCAGCAGTGGGGGGTGGCAGATCCAAGAGACCCAGTACTTC. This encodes CASSGGWQIQETQYF. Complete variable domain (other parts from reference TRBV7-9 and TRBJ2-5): DTGVSQNPRHKITKRGQNVTFRCDPISEHNRLYWYRQTLGQGPEFLTYFQNEAQLEKSRLLSDRFSAERPKGSFSTLEIQRTEQGDSAMYLCASSGGWQIQETQYFGPGTRLLVL.

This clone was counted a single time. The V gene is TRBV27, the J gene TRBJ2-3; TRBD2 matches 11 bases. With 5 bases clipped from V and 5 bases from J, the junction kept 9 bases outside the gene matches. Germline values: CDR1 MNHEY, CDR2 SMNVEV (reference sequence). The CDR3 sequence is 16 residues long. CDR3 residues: CASSLVAGGPVDTQYF. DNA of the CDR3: TGTGCCAGCAGTCTCGTAGCGGGGGGGCCGGTAGATACGCAGTATTTT.

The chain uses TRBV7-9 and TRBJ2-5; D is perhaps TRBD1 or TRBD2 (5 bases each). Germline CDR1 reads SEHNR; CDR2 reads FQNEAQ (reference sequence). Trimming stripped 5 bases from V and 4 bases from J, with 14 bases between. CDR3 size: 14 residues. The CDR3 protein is CASSGAASGETQYF. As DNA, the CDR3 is TGTGCCAGCAGCGGGGCGGCGAGCGGAGAGACCCAGTACTTC.

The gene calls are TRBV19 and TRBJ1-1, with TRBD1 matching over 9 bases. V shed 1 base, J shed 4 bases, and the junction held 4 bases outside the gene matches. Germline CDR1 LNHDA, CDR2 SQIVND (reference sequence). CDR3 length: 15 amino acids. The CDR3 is CASSIAGTGSTEAFF. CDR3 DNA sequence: TGTGCCAGTAGTATAGCGGGGACAGGGTCCACTGAAGCTTTCTTT.

This CDR3 is CASSKPGTGRLEQYF. The CDR3 coding sequence is TGTGCCAGCAGTAAGCCCGGGACAGGCCGCCTCGAGCAGTACTTC. The V gene is TRBV14, the J gene TRBJ2-7; TRBD1 agrees at 8 bases. The trim removed 6 bases at V and 6 bases at J, leaving 13 bases unmatched. CDR1 SGHDN and CDR2 FVKESK come from the germline V gene. The CDR3 is 15 residues long. Drawing the rest from reference TRBV14 and TRBJ2-7, the complete variable domain is EAGVTQFPSHSVIEKGQTVTLRCDPISGHDNLYWYRRVMGKEIKFLLHFVKESKQDESGMPNNRFLAERTGGTYSTLKVQPAELEDSGVYFCASSKPGTGRLEQYFGPGTRLTVT.

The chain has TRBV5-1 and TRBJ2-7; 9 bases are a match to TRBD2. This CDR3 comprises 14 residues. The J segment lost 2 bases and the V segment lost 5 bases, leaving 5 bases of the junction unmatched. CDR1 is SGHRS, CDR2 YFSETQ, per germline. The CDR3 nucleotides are TGCGCCAGCAGTAGGACTAGCGAGGCCTACGAGCAGTACTTC. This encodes CASSRTSEAYEQYF.

Here the CDR3 reads CASSEFVIYEQYF. CDR3 coding DNA: TGCGCCAGCAGTGAATTCGTAATCTACGAGCAGTACTTC. The chain is built from TRBV10-2 and TRBJ2-7, with D unresolved. Deletions cut 3 bases from V and 3 bases from J, with 9 bases between. Looked up from germline, CDR1 is WSHSY and CDR2 is SAAADI. The CDR3 spans 13 residues.

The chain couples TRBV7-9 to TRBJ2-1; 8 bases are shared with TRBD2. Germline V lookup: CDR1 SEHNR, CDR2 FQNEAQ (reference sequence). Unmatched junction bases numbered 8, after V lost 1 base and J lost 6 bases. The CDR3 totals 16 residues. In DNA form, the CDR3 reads TGTGCCAGCAGCTTAGTGGTCCTAGCGGGCCGCAATGAGCAGTTCTTC. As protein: CASSLVVLAGRNEQFF.

The CDR3 reads CASSLGTGSSYNEQFF. CDR3 DNA sequence: TGTGCCAGCAGCTTAGGGACCGGGAGCTCCTACAATGAGCAGTTCTTC. The genes are TRBV7-6 and TRBJ2-1; D perhaps matches TRBD2 (6 bases). V was cut by 1 base and J by 0 bases, with 10 bases left in between. The CDR3 contains 16 residues. Germline assignment: CDR1 SGHVS and CDR2 FNYEAQ.